Below are 26 T cell receptor beta chains sequenced from a single sample in a study of human T cells and chemical hapten exposure. Time point indicated: patch test 2, 6 weeks after DPC sensitization. Regarding treatment: therapeutic diphenylcyclopropenone sensitization with weekly scalp DPC. TCRdb redid the calling of the RACE reads with MiXCR, one entry per CDR3 protein. The table includes 95,000 or so distinct CDR3 sequences, around 10% detected once. The input for sequencing was whole blood, taken in connection with sensitization to the hapten diphenylcyclopropenone (DPC). Receptor source: a woman aged 40 to 49 with alopecia areata. Some clones in this sample may be carry-over from other donors' samples.

V gene TRBV6-2 or TRBV6-3 combines with J gene TRBJ2-2, with TRBD1 matching 7 bases. The CDR3 runs to 16 residues. Germline lookup yields CDR1 MNHEY and CDR2 SVGEGT. Trimming cost V 6 bases and J 1 base; bases outside gene matches: 8. The CDR3 loop reads CASRRSRQGNTGELFF. CDR3 nucleotide sequence: TGTGCCAGCAGGCGGAGCCGACAGGGGAACACCGGGGAGCTGTTTTTT.

This clonotype has a count of ten or more. The chain recombines TRBV20-1 with TRBJ2-3; no clear D. The CDR3 extends over 11 amino acids. The germline V gene has CDR1 DFQATT and CDR2 SNEGSKA (reference sequence). V dropped 6 bases and J dropped 4 bases, with 8 bases sitting between them. DNA for the CDR3: TGCAGTGCGGACGGACCAGATACGCAGTATTTT. Translating it yields CSADGPDTQYF.

This clonotype was seen many times. The chain combines TRBV11-2 with TRBJ1-2, with 7 bases fitting TRBD1. The CDR3 has 15 amino acids. With 6 bases clipped from V and 0 bases from J, the junction kept 7 bases outside the gene matches. The germline CDR1 and CDR2 sequences are SGHAT and FQNNGV. The CDR3 protein is CASSPRQGANYGYTF. As DNA, the CDR3 is TGTGCCAGCAGTCCTCGACAGGGTGCTAACTATGGCTACACCTTC.

The chain combines TRBV11-2 with TRBJ2-5; D gene ambiguous. Germline CDR1 SGHAT, CDR2 FQNNGV. This CDR3 contains 17 residues. Trimming pared 5 bases from V and 7 bases from J, leaving 26 bases between. CDR3 residues: CASSRQFVGSLQVTQYF. The CDR3 bases are TGTGCCAGCAGCCGCCAGTTCGTCGGGTCGCTTCAGGTGACCCAGTACTTC.

The J gene is TRBJ2-7, the V gene TRBV10-3, with TRBD1 matching over 7 bases. Germline trimming cut 1 base from V and 2 bases from J; bases unmatched to any gene: 5. This CDR3 is built from 15 residues. Germline lookup yields CDR1 ENHRY and CDR2 SYGVKD. The CDR3 region is CAISEFDRVTYEQYF. CDR3 nucleotide sequence: TGTGCCATCAGTGAGTTCGACAGGGTCACCTACGAGCAGTACTTC.

This clonotype was seen at least ten times. The chain couples TRBV4-2 to TRBJ2-3; unclear D gene. The CDR3 has 13 amino acids. V was pared by 8 bases and J by 3 bases, with 12 bases between. Germline CDR1 is LGHNA and CDR2 is YNFKEQ. CDR3 residues: CASLARATDTQYF. CDR3 DNA sequence: TGTGCCAGCCTTGCCCGGGCAACAGATACGCAGTATTTT.

There are a few counts of this clonotype. J is TRBJ2-3 and V is TRBV19, with 8 bases that match TRBD2. Germline V gives CDR1 LNHDA, CDR2 SQIVND (reference sequence). The CDR3 runs 13 residues. J gave up 3 bases and V 5 bases, and 1 base lay outside the gene matches. The CDR3 bases are TGTGCCAGTAGTGGCGGGAGGACAGATACGCAGTATTTT. Translating gives CASSGGRTDTQYF.

Many counts were recorded for this clonotype. J is TRBJ1-1 and V is TRBV12-3 or TRBV12-4; the D is unclear. CDR3 length equals 13 residues. Trimming removed 6 bases from V and 4 bases from J, with 12 bases in between. This CDR3 is CASSPLWGTEAFF. The CDR3 DNA sequence: TGTGCCAGCAGCCCACTATGGGGCACTGAAGCTTTCTTT.

Points on this clonotype: A single base separates this from a much larger clone, so it may be a read error. The chain uses TRBV20-1 and TRBJ2-5, with TRBD2 matching over 7 bases. CDR3 length: 12 amino acids. Germline values: CDR1 DFQATT, CDR2 SNEGSKA (reference sequence). The CDR3 DNA is TGCAATGTCGGGGGGACCCAAGAGACCCAGTACTTC. Residues: CNVGGTQETQYF.

The chain uses TRBV20-1 and TRBJ2-7; 8 bases map to TRBD1. This CDR3 has 14 residues. V was clipped by 6 bases and J by 2 bases; unmatched bases: 9. The germline V gene has CDR1 DFQATT and CDR2 SNEGSKA (reference sequence). CDR3 sequence reads: CSAQGQGGPYEQYF. CDR3 nucleotide sequence: TGCAGTGCCCAAGGACAGGGAGGTCCCTACGAGCAGTACTTC.

This clonotype was seen ten or more times. The chain couples TRBV10-2 to TRBJ1-4; D is possibly TRBD1 (5 bases). The V gene lost 8 bases and the J gene lost 7 bases, with 20 bases spanning the gap. The CDR3 loop spans 15 amino acids. Germline values: CDR1 WSHSY, CDR2 SAAADI. The chain's CDR3 is CASGVSAGGGEKLFF. CDR3 nucleotide sequence: TGCGCCAGCGGAGTCAGCGCCGGCGGGGGTGAAAAACTGTTTTTT.

This chain joins TRBV6-5 and TRBJ1-1; no firm D call. This CDR3 is 13 amino acids long. Trimming shortened V by 0 bases and J by 6 bases, and 8 bases separated the two germline ends. Germline V gives CDR1 MNHEY, CDR2 SVGAGI. CDR3 bases: TGTGCCAGCAGTTACTCGGGGAGAGCTGAAGCTTTCTTT. Amino acid sequence: CASSYSGRAEAFF.

This clonotype was seen at least ten times. The V gene is TRBV5-1, the J gene TRBJ1-6; D may be TRBD1 (5 bases). Per germline, CDR1 SGHRS and CDR2 YFSETQ. The CDR3 is 16 amino acids. The V end was cut by 4 bases, the J end by 1 base, with 12 bases between. CDR3 in amino acids: CASSPEGRSYNSPLHF. The CDR3 nucleotides read TGCGCCAGCAGCCCCGAGGGACGTTCCTATAATTCACCCCTCCACTTT.

The J gene is TRBJ1-5, the V gene TRBV7-6, with D unclear. Germline V gives CDR1 SGHVS, CDR2 FNYEAQ. The CDR3 runs to 14 residues. V lost 5 bases and J lost 9, with 17 bases in between. CDR3 amino acids: CASSVGPSEGPQHF. The CDR3 DNA follows: TGTGCCAGCAGCGTAGGGCCATCGGAGGGGCCCCAGCATTTT.

V and J are TRBV28 and TRBJ2-7; 14 bases match TRBD2. The CDR3 is 16 amino acids. Per the germline V gene, CDR1 is MDHEN and CDR2 is SYDVKM. V dropped 4 bases and J dropped 5; count of bases not matched to a gene: 7. CDR3 DNA sequence: TGTGCCAGCAGTTCGGGACTAGCGGGAGTATTTCACGAGCAGTACTTC. This gives the protein CASSSGLAGVFHEQYF. Filled out from reference TRBV28 and TRBJ2-7, the complete variable domain reads DVKVTQSSRYLVKRTGEKVFLECVQDMDHENMFWYRQDPGLGLRLIYFSYDVKMKEKGDIPEGYSVSREKKERFSLILESASTNQTSMYLCASSSGLAGVFHEQYFGPGTRLTVT.

This clonotype was detected only a few times. The gene calls are TRBV6-6 and TRBJ1-5, with 7 nucleotides matching TRBD1. The V segment lost 7 bases and the J segment 6 bases; nucleotides outside the gene matches: 9. This CDR3 is built from 14 residues. The V gene's germline CDR1 is MNHNY and CDR2 SVGAGI (reference sequence). The CDR3 spells CASTQGGAGQPQHF. CDR3 sequence (DNA): TGTGCCAGCACCCAGGGGGGGGCCGGTCAGCCCCAGCATTTT.

This clonotype has ten or more counts. The chain joins TRBV5-5 to TRBJ2-1, with D unclear. The CDR3 is made up of 15 amino acids. The germline V gene encodes CDR1 SGHKS and CDR2 YYEKEE (reference sequence). The V gene lost 0 bases and the J gene lost 0 bases, with 7 bases spanning the gap. The CDR3, as DNA: TGTGCCAGCAGCTTGGCGGTGAGCTCCTACAATGAGCAGTTCTTC. It specifies CASSLAVSSYNEQFF.

This clonotype was detected many times. V gene TRBV6-2 or TRBV6-3 combines with J gene TRBJ2-1; 10 bases agree with TRBD2. Germline assignment: CDR1 MNHEY and CDR2 SVGEGT. There are 14 residues in the CDR3. Losses at the gene ends were 10 bases for V and 2 bases for J; bases not matched to a gene: 5. The CDR3 loop is CATRSGGAYNEQFF. The DNA for the CDR3 is TGTGCCACCCGGAGCGGGGGGGCCTACAATGAGCAGTTCTTC.

This clonotype was observed a handful of times. The chain joins TRBV7-9 to TRBJ1-5; 9 bases agree with TRBD1. V was clipped by 3 bases and J by 1 base; unmatched bases: 4. The CDR3 extends over 16 amino acids. The V gene's germline CDR1 is SEHNR and CDR2 FQNEAQ (reference sequence). The CDR3 DNA reads TGTGCCAGCAGCTTGGGACAGGGACTAAGCAATCAGCCCCAGCATTTT. As protein: CASSLGQGLSNQPQHF.

The sample holds many counts of this clonotype. The CDR3 DNA follows: TGCGCCAGCAGGTCCGGGACATCCGACAGGGGGCACGAGACCCAGTACTTC. This translates into CASRSGTSDRGHETQYF. The V call is TRBV5-1, the J call TRBJ2-5, with 10 bases aligning to TRBD1. V lost 5 bases to trimming and J lost 5 bases; unmatched junction nucleotides: 15. Germline values: CDR1 SGHRS, CDR2 YFSETQ. The CDR3 has 17 amino acids. Drawing the rest from reference TRBV5-1 and TRBJ2-5, the complete variable domain is KAGVTQTPRYLIKTRGQQVTLSCSPISGHRSVSWYQQTPGQGLQFLFEYFSETQRNKGNFPGRFSGRQFSNSRSEMNVSTLELGDSALYLCASRSGTSDRGHETQYFGPGTRLLVL.

This clonotype was counted ten times or more. The chain employs TRBV6-2 or TRBV6-3 and TRBJ2-1; 9 bases are a match to TRBD2. CDR1 and CDR2 from the germline V gene are MNHEY and SVGEGT. The CDR3 spans 16 residues. The junction had 15 bases not matched to a gene; V was cut back by 5 bases and J by 10 bases. CDR3 DNA sequence: TGTGCCAGCAGTAAGTGGCGCGGGAGGGCCGAGGGGGAGCAGTTCTTC. Residues: CASSKWRGRAEGEQFF.

V and J are TRBV27 and TRBJ1-2; 7 bases are a match to TRBD1. J was trimmed by 7 bases and V by 6 bases; bases with no gene match: 11. The CDR3 spans 14 residues. Germline lookup yields CDR1 MNHEY and CDR2 SMNVEV (reference sequence). The CDR3 nucleotides read TGTGCCAGCAGCTTCAGGGGGATCGGGTCTGGCTACACCTTC. The encoded protein is CASSFRGIGSGYTF.

With regard to this clonotype: Since a much larger clone is just one base distant, this may be a read error. The gene calls are TRBV6-2 or TRBV6-3 and TRBJ2-3; TRBD2 matches 8 bases. Unmatched junction bases numbered 12, after V lost 4 bases and J lost 6 bases. The germline V gene encodes CDR1 MNHEY and CDR2 SVGEGT. The CDR3 has 16 residues. The CDR3 here is CASSLTSDQQPDTQYF. The CDR3, as DNA: TGTGCCAGCAGTTTGACTAGCGACCAACAGCCGGATACGCAGTATTTT.

This clonotype was observed at least ten times. The chain employs TRBV11-2 and TRBJ1-3; D is perhaps TRBD1 (5 bases). From germline, CDR1 is SGHAT and CDR2 FQNNGV. The CDR3 has 15 residues. The V gene lost 6 bases and the J gene lost 1 base, with 13 bases spanning the gap. The CDR3 protein is CASRPPGTSGNTIYF. The CDR3 coding sequence is TGTGCCAGCAGACCCCCCGGGACGTCTGGAAACACCATATATTTT.

This clonotype was seen repeatedly, ten times or more. The chain combines TRBV29-1 with TRBJ2-1; a possible D gene is TRBD2 (6 bases). Trimming took off 6 bases at V and 2 bases at J, with 17 bases between the two ends. The CDR3 is made up of 15 amino acids. Germline CDR1 SQVTM, CDR2 ANQGSEA. CDR3 amino acids: CSVLDARGPYNEQFF. The CDR3 DNA is TGCAGCGTCCTCGACGCGCGGGGCCCCTACAATGAGCAGTTCTTC.

In DNA form, the CDR3 reads TGTGCCACCAGCAGAGACGGGGGACAGGGGGAGCAGTACTTC. It specifies CATSRDGGQGEQYF. The rearrangement joins TRBV15 to TRBJ2-7; 10 nucleotides agree with TRBD1. CDR1 and CDR2 from the germline V gene are LNHNV and YYDKDF (reference sequence). CDR3 length: 14 amino acids. Germline trimming cut 0 bases from V and 7 bases from J; bases unmatched to any gene: 3.